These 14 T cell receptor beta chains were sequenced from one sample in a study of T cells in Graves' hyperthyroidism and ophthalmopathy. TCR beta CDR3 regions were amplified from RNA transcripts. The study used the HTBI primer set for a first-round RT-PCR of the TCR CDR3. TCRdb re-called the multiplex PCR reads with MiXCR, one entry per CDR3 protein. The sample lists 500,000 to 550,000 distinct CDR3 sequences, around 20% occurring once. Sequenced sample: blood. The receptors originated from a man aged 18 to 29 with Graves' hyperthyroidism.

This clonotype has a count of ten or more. Here the CDR3 DNA reads TGTGCCAGCAGTTTATCCGGACAGGGGAGGGATAACTATGGCTACACCTTC. Translated: CASSLSGQGRDNYGYTF. This chain connects TRBV27 to TRBJ1-2; 9 nucleotides agree with TRBD1. Germline CDR1 MNHEY, CDR2 SMNVEV (reference sequence). The length of the CDR3 is 17 residues. J lost 1 base, V lost 0 bases, and 6 bases had no gene match.

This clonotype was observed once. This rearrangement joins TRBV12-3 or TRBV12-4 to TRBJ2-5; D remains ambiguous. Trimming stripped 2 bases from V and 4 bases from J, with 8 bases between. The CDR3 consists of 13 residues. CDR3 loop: CASSLTQRETQYF. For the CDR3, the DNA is TGTGCCAGCAGTTTAACCCAGAGAGAGACCCAGTACTTC.

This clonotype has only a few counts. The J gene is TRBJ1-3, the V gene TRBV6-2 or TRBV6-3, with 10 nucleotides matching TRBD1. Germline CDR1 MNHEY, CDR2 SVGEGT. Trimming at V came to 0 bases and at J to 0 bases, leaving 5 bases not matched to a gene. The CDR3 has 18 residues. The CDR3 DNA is TGTGCCAGCAGTTACTCGATGACAGGGGGCCTCTCTGGAAACACCATATATTTT. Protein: CASSYSMTGGLSGNTIYF.

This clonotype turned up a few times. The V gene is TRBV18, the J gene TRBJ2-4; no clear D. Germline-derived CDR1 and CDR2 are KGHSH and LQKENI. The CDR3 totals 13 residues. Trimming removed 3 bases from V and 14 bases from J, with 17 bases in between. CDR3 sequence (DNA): TGTGCCAGCTCACCGGATTCCATTCCATTCAAGTACTTC. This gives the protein CASSPDSIPFKYF.

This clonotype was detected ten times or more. The CDR3 region has the DNA TGTGCCAGCAGTATTGGGGCTAATTCACCCCTCCACTTT. This translates into CASSIGANSPLHF. V gene TRBV12-3 or TRBV12-4 combines with J gene TRBJ1-6, with D perhaps TRBD1 (5 bases). Trimming took 5 bases from V and 6 from J, leaving 8 bases between them. The CDR3 covers 13 residues.

Written as DNA, the CDR3 is TGTGCCAGTAGTATGGGACAGGCCGGCTATGGCTACACCTTC. This sequence encodes CASSMGQAGYGYTF. The chain recombines TRBV19 with TRBJ1-2; 8 nucleotides agree with TRBD1. The CDR3 sequence is 14 residues long. V lost 3 bases to trimming and J lost 4 bases; unmatched junction nucleotides: 4. CDR1 is LNHDA, CDR2 SQIVND, per germline (reference sequence).

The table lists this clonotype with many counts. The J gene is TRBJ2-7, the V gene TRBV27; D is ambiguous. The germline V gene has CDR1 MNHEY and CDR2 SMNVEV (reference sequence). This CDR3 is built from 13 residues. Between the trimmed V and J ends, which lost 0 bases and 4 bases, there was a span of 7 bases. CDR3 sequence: CASSLSWRYEQYF. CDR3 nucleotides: TGTGCCAGCAGTTTATCGTGGCGATACGAGCAGTACTTC.

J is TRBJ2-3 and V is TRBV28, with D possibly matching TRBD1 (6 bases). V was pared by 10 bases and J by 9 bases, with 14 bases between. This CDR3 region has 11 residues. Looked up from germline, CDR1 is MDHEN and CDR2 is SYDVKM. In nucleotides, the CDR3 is TGTGCCACCCTCTCCGGGACAACGCAGTATTTT. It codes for CATLSGTTQYF.

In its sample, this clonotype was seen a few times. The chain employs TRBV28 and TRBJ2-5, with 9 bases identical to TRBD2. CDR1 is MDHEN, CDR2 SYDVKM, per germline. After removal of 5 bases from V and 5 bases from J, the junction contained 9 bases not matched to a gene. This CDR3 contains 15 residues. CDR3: CASSNPRGGRETQYF. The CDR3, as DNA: TGTGCCAGCAGTAACCCGCGGGGGGGCCGCGAGACCCAGTACTTC.

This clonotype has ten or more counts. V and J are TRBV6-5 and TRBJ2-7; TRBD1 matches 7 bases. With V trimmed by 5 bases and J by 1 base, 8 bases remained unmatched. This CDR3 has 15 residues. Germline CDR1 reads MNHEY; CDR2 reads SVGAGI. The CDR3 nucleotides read TGTGCCAGCAGTCGAGGGGGCATGGGTTCCTACGAGCAGTACTTC. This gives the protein CASSRGGMGSYEQYF.

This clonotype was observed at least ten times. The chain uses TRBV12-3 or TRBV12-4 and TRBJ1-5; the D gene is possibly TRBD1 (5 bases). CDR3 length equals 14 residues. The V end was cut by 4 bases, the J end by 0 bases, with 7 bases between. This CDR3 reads CASSWDYSNQPQHF. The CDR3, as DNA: TGTGCCAGCAGTTGGGACTATAGCAATCAGCCCCAGCATTTT.

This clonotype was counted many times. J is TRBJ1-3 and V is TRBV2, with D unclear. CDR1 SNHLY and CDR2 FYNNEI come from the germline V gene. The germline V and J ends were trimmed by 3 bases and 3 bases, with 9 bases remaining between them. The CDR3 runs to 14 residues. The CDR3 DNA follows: TGTGCCAGCAGTGATTCCCGGGATGGAAACACCATATATTTT. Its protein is CASSDSRDGNTIYF.

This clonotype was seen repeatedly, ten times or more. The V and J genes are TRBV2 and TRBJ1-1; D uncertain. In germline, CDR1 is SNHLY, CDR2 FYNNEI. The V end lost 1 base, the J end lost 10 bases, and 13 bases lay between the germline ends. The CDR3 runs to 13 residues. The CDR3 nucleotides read TGTGCCAGCAGTGAAGGGGCCCCCAATAGAGCTTTCTTT. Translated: CASSEGAPNRAFF.

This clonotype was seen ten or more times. CDR3 DNA: TGTGCCAGCAGTTCGACGATAGAAGCTTTCTTT. Translation: CASSSTIEAFF. The chain combines TRBV11-1 with TRBJ1-1; no firm D call. V was clipped by 6 bases and J by 8 bases, with 10 bases between them. This CDR3 comprises 11 residues. Germline CDR1 and CDR2: SGHAT and FQDESV (reference sequence).